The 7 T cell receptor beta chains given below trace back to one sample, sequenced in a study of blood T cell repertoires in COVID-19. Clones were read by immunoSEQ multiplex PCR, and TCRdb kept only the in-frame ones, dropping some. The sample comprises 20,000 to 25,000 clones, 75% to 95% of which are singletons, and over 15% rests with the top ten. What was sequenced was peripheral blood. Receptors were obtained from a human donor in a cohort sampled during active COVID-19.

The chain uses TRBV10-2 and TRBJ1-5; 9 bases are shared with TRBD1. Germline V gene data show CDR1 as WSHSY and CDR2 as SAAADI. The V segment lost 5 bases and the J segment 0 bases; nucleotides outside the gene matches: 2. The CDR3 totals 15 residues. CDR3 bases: TGCGCCAGCAGTACAGGGGGCCTTAGCAATCAGCCCCAGCATTTT. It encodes CASSTGGLSNQPQHF.

The CDR3 sequence: CASSESRDQPQHF. The CDR3 coding sequence is TGTGCCAGCAGTGAAAGTCGGGATCAGCCCCAGCATTTT. The chain employs TRBV6-1 and TRBJ1-5; D unresolved. The CDR3 totals 13 residues. V was shortened by 2 bases and J by 5 bases, with 7 bases between the two germline ends. CDR1 is MNHNS and CDR2 is SASEGT in the germline V gene.

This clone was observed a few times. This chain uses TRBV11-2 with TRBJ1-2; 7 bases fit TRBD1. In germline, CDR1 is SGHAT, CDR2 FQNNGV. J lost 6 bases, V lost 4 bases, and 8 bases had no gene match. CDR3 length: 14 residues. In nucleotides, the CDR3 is TGTGCCAGCAGCTCTTCCGACAGGGTGGATGGCTACACCTTC. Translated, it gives CASSSSDRVDGYTF.

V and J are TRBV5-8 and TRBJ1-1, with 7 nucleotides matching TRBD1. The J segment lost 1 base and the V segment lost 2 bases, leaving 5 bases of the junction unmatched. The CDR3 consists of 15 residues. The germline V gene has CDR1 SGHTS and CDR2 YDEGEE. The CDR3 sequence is CASSFPGTENTEAFF. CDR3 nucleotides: TGTGCCAGCAGCTTCCCCGGGACAGAGAACACTGAAGCTTTCTTT. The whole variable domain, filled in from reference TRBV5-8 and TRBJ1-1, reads EAGVTQSPTHLIKTRGQQATLRCSPISGHTSVYWYQQALGLGLQFLLWYDEGEERNRGNFPPRFSGRQFPNYSSELNVNALELEDSALYLCASSFPGTENTEAFFGQGTRLTVV.

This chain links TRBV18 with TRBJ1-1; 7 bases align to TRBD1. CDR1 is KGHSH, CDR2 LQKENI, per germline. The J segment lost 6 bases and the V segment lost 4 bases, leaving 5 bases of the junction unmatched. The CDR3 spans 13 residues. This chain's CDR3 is CASSHDREAEAFF. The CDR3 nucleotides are TGTGCCAGCTCACACGACAGGGAGGCTGAAGCTTTCTTT.

The CDR3 bases are TGTGCCAGCTCACCAGGCGTACAGGGTCCGCCCCAGCATTTT. Its protein product is CASSPGVQGPPQHF. The chain uses TRBV18 and TRBJ1-5, with D perhaps TRBD1 (6 bases). Germline V gene sequence: CDR1 KGHSH, CDR2 LQKENI. This CDR3 is built from 14 residues. V was cut by 2 bases and J by 9 bases, with 14 bases left in between.

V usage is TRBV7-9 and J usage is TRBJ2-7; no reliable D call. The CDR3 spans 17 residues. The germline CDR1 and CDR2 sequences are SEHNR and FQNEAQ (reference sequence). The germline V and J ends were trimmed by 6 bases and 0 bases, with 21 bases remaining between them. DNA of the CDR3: TGTGCCAGCAGTTCCCAAAACTCCAGGTTTAGCTCCTACGAGCAGTACTTC. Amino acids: CASSSQNSRFSSYEQYF.